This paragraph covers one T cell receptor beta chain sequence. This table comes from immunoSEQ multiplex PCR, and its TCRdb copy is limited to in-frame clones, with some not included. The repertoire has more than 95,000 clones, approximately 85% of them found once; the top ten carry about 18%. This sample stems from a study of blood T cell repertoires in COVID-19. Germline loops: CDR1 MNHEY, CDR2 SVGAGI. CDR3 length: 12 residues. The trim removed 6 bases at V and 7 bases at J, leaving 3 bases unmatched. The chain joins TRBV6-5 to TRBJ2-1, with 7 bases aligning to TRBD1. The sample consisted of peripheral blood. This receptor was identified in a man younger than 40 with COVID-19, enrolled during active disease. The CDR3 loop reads CASSSGGNEQFF. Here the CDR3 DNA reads TGTGCCAGCAGCTCAGGGGGAAATGAGCAGTTCTTC.